What follows is one T cell receptor beta chain and its context. Antigen: not known. TCRdb recomputed calls from the 5' RACE reads with MiXCR, one row per CDR3 protein. This sample has about 490,000 distinct CDR3 sequences, with approximately 14% found just once. This sample is part of a study of identical twins. Overall study findings and caveats: For zero-insertion analyses, partial confounding could come from invariant MAIT and iNKT cells. The more abundant beta clonotypes in cord blood had fewer insertions, and memory repertoires did not show this.

This sample was shared with a second study, whose subject was yellow fever vaccine responses in identical twins.

The sequence was obtained from a woman between 18 and 30 years old in good health. Sequenced: CD4+ T cells sorted from blood.

The CDR3 reads CTPGQENTEAFF. The CDR3 nucleotides are TGCACCCCCGGGCAGGAGAACACTGAAGCTTTCTTT. This chain uses TRBV20-1 with TRBJ1-1; D is uncertain. The CDR3 runs to 12 residues. CDR1 is DFQATT, CDR2 SNEGSKA, per germline (reference sequence).